One and the same sample provided the 29 T cell receptor beta chains below, sequenced in a study of OX40 agonist ivuxolimab in advanced cancers. Only in-frame clones appear in the TCRdb table, and some are missing; sequencing was by immunoSEQ multiplex PCR. The table has about 47,000 clones, approximately 90% seen once. Source: CD4+ or CD8+ T cells sorted from blood, taken in a trial of the OX40 agonist ivuxolimab. Receptors were obtained from an adult with an advanced solid tumor such as melanoma, head and neck, liver or kidney cancer.

This clone showed up just once. This chain links TRBV6-5 with TRBJ1-5, with 8 bases fitting TRBD1. CDR3 size: 15 residues. CDR1 is MNHEY and CDR2 is SVGAGI in the germline V gene. Unmatched junction bases numbered 7, after V lost 6 bases and J lost 3 bases. CDR3 DNA: TGTGCCAGCAGCTCCGGACAGGGCAACAATCAGCCCCAGCATTTT. It specifies CASSSGQGNNQPQHF.

This chain uses TRBV5-1 with TRBJ1-4; TRBD1 is a possible D gene (6 bases). This CDR3 spans 14 amino acids. The V and J ends lost 4 bases and 5 bases respectively, with 12 bases between them. Germline V gene lookup returns CDR1 SGHRS and CDR2 YFSETQ. CDR3 nucleotides: TGCGCCAGCAGCCTCGGGGGCGGGAATGAAAAACTGTTTTTT. Protein: CASSLGGGNEKLFF.

The chain employs TRBV15 and TRBJ1-2; no definite D call. V was shortened by 1 base and J by 4 bases, with 7 bases between the two germline ends. Per the germline V gene, CDR1 is LNHNV and CDR2 is YYDKDF (reference sequence). The CDR3 runs to 13 residues. Here the CDR3 DNA reads TGTGCCACCAGCAGAGGGCACGGCTATGGCTACACCTTC. This codes for CATSRGHGYGYTF.

The chain links TRBV5-1 to TRBJ1-4; TRBD1 matches at 7 bases. Trimming at V came to 4 bases and at J to 8 bases, leaving 8 bases not matched to a gene. Germline CDR1 SGHRS, CDR2 YFSETQ. This CDR3 contains 14 residues. The CDR3 is CASSGGQVLEKLFF. DNA of the CDR3: TGCGCCAGCAGCGGTGGACAGGTTTTAGAAAAACTGTTTTTT.

The chain is built from TRBV15 and TRBJ2-3; possible D gene TRBD2, 6 bases. The V gene lost 3 bases and the J gene lost 0 bases, with 10 bases spanning the gap. CDR1 is LNHNV, CDR2 YYDKDF, per germline (reference sequence). The CDR3 sequence is 15 residues long. CDR3 DNA sequence: TGTGCCACCAGCAGGCGGGATGTAAGCACAGATACGCAGTATTTT. This codes for CATSRRDVSTDTQYF.

The genes are TRBV7-8 and TRBJ2-2; TRBD2 might be the D (5 bases). Trimming took off 2 bases at V and 7 bases at J, with 17 bases between the two ends. The CDR3 consists of 16 residues. Germline V lookup: CDR1 SGHVS, CDR2 FQNEAQ. The CDR3 DNA reads as TGTGCCAGCAGCTTACTACTCCTTACTAGAGTCGGGGAGCTGTTTTTT. Translating gives CASSLLLLTRVGELFF.

The genes are TRBV14 and TRBJ2-7; D ambiguous. Trimming shortened V by 7 bases and J by 6 bases, and 16 bases separated the two germline ends. This CDR3 contains 13 residues. Looked up from germline, CDR1 is SGHDN and CDR2 is FVKESK. CDR3 in DNA: TGTGCCAGCAACCCATCCCCGGTCGGCGAGCAGTACTTC. This sequence encodes CASNPSPVGEQYF.

The chain joins TRBV4-1 to TRBJ2-1, with 12 bases matching TRBD2. V lost 4 bases, J lost 3 bases, and 7 bases stayed unmatched. This CDR3 comprises 17 residues. The germline gives CDR1 MGHRA, CDR2 YSYEKL. CDR3 in amino acids: CASSRSRGLAGYNEQFF. The CDR3 DNA reads TGCGCCAGCAGCCGAAGCCGGGGACTAGCGGGCTACAATGAGCAGTTCTTC.

This clone was found once. This rearrangement joins TRBV7-8 to TRBJ2-3; TRBD2 matches at 15 bases. Germline V gene lookup returns CDR1 SGHVS and CDR2 FQNEAQ. This CDR3 comprises 18 residues. After removal of 5 bases from V and 3 bases from J, the junction contained 9 bases not matched to a gene. The DNA of the CDR3 is TGTGCCAGCAGCCGGTGGACTAGCGGGAGGGCCGTGACAGATACGCAGTATTTT. Amino acids: CASSRWTSGRAVTDTQYF.

The genes are TRBV30 and TRBJ1-1; 12 bases agree with TRBD1. The CDR3 spans 14 residues. Germline CDR1 is GTSNPN and CDR2 is SVGIG (reference sequence). V was clipped by 3 bases and J by 10 bases; unmatched bases: 9. The CDR3 reads CAWSPRDRGRLAFF. The CDR3 nucleotides read TGTGCCTGGAGCCCCCGGGACAGGGGGCGTTTAGCTTTCTTT.

V and J are TRBV5-4 and TRBJ1-4; 9 bases match TRBD1. Germline V gene data show CDR1 as SGHNT and CDR2 as YYREEE (reference sequence). The CDR3 spans 16 residues. With 4 bases clipped from V and 5 bases from J, the junction kept 9 bases outside the gene matches. CDR3 DNA sequence: TGTGCCAGCAGCCAGACTGGCGGGACAGGGAATGAAAAACTGTTTTTT. The encoded protein is CASSQTGGTGNEKLFF.

V and J are TRBV15 and TRBJ2-5; either TRBD1 or TRBD2 may fit D (7 bases each). From germline, CDR1 is LNHNV and CDR2 YYDKDF (reference sequence). Trimming cost V 0 bases and J 6 bases, with 17 bases left between them. This CDR3 comprises 16 residues. The CDR3 DNA is TGTGCCACCAGCAGAGATCCAGGGGGGGTGGAGAAGACCCAGTACTTC. Its protein product is CATSRDPGGVEKTQYF. Supplemented by reference TRBV15 and TRBJ2-5, the full variable domain reads DAMVIQNPRYQVTQFGKPVTLSCSQTLNHNVMYWYQQKSSQAPKLLFHYYDKDFNNEADTPDNFQSRRPNTSFCFLDIRSPGLGDTAMYLCATSRDPGGVEKTQYFGPGTRLLVL.

The chain links TRBV6-5 to TRBJ2-5, with 7 bases matching TRBD1. Germline lookup yields CDR1 MNHEY and CDR2 SVGAGI. The CDR3 extends over 13 amino acids. Trimming at V came to 5 bases and at J to 3 bases, leaving 3 bases not matched to a gene. DNA of the CDR3: TGTGCCAGCAGTCGGACAGGCAAAGAGACCCAGTACTTC. It encodes CASSRTGKETQYF.

CDR3 bases: TGTGCCAGCAGTTTGGCTCCGCGTTATAGTGAGCAGTTCTTC. This encodes CASSLAPRYSEQFF. The V and J genes are TRBV28 and TRBJ2-1; D not resolved. This CDR3 contains 14 residues. CDR1 is MDHEN, CDR2 SYDVKM, per germline. Trimming cost V 3 bases and J 9 bases, with 15 bases left between them.

This clone has just one count. The chain is built from TRBV7-8 and TRBJ1-2, with D maybe TRBD1 (5 bases). Deletions cut 3 bases from V and 7 bases from J, with 18 bases between. Germline V gives CDR1 SGHVS, CDR2 FQNEAQ. This CDR3 contains 15 residues. As DNA, the CDR3 is TGTGCCAGCAGCTTGGACAATTCCCGGCAGGGTGGCTACACCTTC. Its translation is CASSLDNSRQGGYTF.

The chain is built from TRBV11-2 and TRBJ2-1, with D uncertain. The CDR3 spans 13 residues. V was pared by 1 base and J by 3 bases, with 4 bases between. The V gene's germline CDR1 is SGHAT and CDR2 FQNNGV. CDR3 sequence: CASSLAFYNEQFF. DNA for the CDR3: TGTGCCAGCAGCTTAGCATTCTACAATGAGCAGTTCTTC.

The chain recombines TRBV7-9 with TRBJ2-5; 10 bases fit TRBD2. Germline loops: CDR1 SEHNR, CDR2 FQNEAQ (reference sequence). The J segment lost 5 bases and the V segment lost 3 bases, leaving 18 bases of the junction unmatched. The CDR3 contains 19 residues. In DNA, the CDR3 is TGTGCCAGCAGCTTGTTTTCGGACAGGGTTCGACTAGCGGGCGAGACCCAGTACTTC. Residues: CASSLFSDRVRLAGETQYF.

V usage is TRBV2 and J usage is TRBJ1-2; D may be TRBD1 (6 bases). This CDR3 spans 12 amino acids. V was cut by 7 bases and J by 2 bases, with 8 bases left in between. Germline V gives CDR1 SNHLY, CDR2 FYNNEI. The CDR3 DNA follows: TGTGCCAGCAAGGGGGAGAACTATGGCTACACCTTC. It encodes CASKGENYGYTF.

The chain recombines TRBV5-1 with TRBJ2-5, with 7 nucleotides matching TRBD2. J was trimmed by 1 base and V by 4 bases; bases with no gene match: 7. The germline V gene has CDR1 SGHRS and CDR2 YFSETQ. The CDR3 runs 15 residues. This CDR3 reads CASSIALALQETQYF. CDR3 DNA: TGCGCCAGCAGCATCGCACTAGCGCTCCAAGAGACCCAGTACTTC.

The chain uses TRBV5-4 and TRBJ2-2; D is uncertain. Germline V CDR1 and CDR2: SGHNT, YYREEE (reference sequence). Trimming left V 0 bases short and J 5 bases short, with 5 bases between. The CDR3 spans 13 residues. This CDR3 is CASSLEETGELFF. DNA of the CDR3: TGTGCCAGCAGCTTGGAAGAGACCGGGGAGCTGTTTTTT.

The chain uses TRBV2 and TRBJ1-3, with a weak D call TRBD1 (5 bases). V lost 8 bases and J 0 bases, leaving 14 bases between the germline ends. Germline CDR1 reads SNHLY; CDR2 reads FYNNEI. The length of the CDR3 is 15 residues. This chain's CDR3 is CASQDSLYSGNTIYF. CDR3 bases: TGTGCCAGCCAAGACAGTCTTTACTCTGGAAACACCATATATTTT.

The chain employs TRBV19 and TRBJ1-1; the D gene is possibly TRBD1 (5 bases). CDR1 and CDR2 from the germline V gene are LNHDA and SQIVND (reference sequence). This CDR3 contains 13 residues. Trimming shortened V by 8 bases and J by 4 bases, and 14 bases separated the two germline ends. CDR3 protein: CASCSGRATEAFF. The CDR3 DNA reads TGTGCCAGTTGTTCAGGGCGGGCCACTGAAGCTTTCTTT.

V gene TRBV19 combines with J gene TRBJ2-7; no clear D. Germline CDR1 and CDR2: LNHDA and SQIVND (reference sequence). The CDR3 runs 15 residues. Trimming left V 0 bases short and J 1 base short, with 10 bases between. CDR3 bases: TGTGCCAGTAGTATAGATCTATCGGTTTCCTACGAGCAGTACTTC. Translating it yields CASSIDLSVSYEQYF. Full variable domain (missing parts from reference TRBV19 and TRBJ2-7): DGGITQSPKYLFRKEGQNVTLSCEQNLNHDAMYWYRQDPGQGLRLIYYSQIVNDFQKGDIAEGYSVSREKKESFPLTVTSAQKNPTAFYLCASSIDLSVSYEQYFGPGTRLTVT.

Here the CDR3 reads CASSLAAGVREQYF. CDR3 DNA: TGCGCCAGCAGCTTGGCCGCAGGGGTTCGCGAGCAGTACTTC. The chain couples TRBV5-1 to TRBJ2-7, with a tentative D call TRBD1 (6 bases). Germline lookup yields CDR1 SGHRS and CDR2 YFSETQ. This CDR3 spans 14 amino acids. V lost 0 bases to trimming and J lost 6 bases, with 13 bases between them.

This chain connects TRBV5-1 to TRBJ2-1; no clear D gene. Germline V gene lookup returns CDR1 SGHRS and CDR2 YFSETQ. There are 12 residues in the CDR3. The germline V and J ends were trimmed by 2 bases and 6 bases, with 6 bases remaining between them. CDR3 in DNA: TGCGCCAGCAGCTTTAGTATCAATGAGCAGTTCTTC. Its translation is CASSFSINEQFF.

The chain combines TRBV14 with TRBJ2-6; 15 nucleotides agree with TRBD2. J gave up 4 bases and V 4 bases, and 5 bases lay outside the gene matches. This CDR3 is 18 amino acids long. Per the germline V gene, CDR1 is SGHDN and CDR2 is FVKESK. CDR3 protein: CASSRGTSGRRGANVLTF. As DNA, the CDR3 is TGTGCCAGCAGCCGAGGGACTAGCGGGAGGAGAGGGGCCAACGTCCTGACTTTC.

The chain uses TRBV7-2 and TRBJ2-2, with D hard to call. The CDR3 covers 14 residues. V was clipped by 2 bases and J by 5 bases, with 9 bases between them. Germline CDR1 is SGHTA and CDR2 is FQGNSA. In nucleotides, the CDR3 is TGTGCCAGCAGCTTAACAGTGGTAACCGGGGAGCTGTTTTTT. Encoded protein: CASSLTVVTGELFF. The variable domain in full, completed from reference TRBV7-2 and TRBJ2-2, reads GAGVSQSPSNKVTEKGKDVELRCDPISGHTALYWYRQSLGQGLEFLIYFQGNSAPDKSGLPSDRFSAERTGGSVSTLTIQRTQQEDSAVYLCASSLTVVTGELFFGEGSRLTVL.

The chain uses TRBV29-1 and TRBJ2-5, with a possible D match to TRBD1 (6 bases). TRBJ2-7 explains the end of the DNA better; the J call may be wrong. The CDR3 has 11 amino acids. Germline CDR1 is SQVTM and CDR2 is ANQGSEA. The CDR3, as DNA: TGCAGCGTTTGGGGGCTCCACGAGCAGTACTTC. Translation: CSVWGLHEQYF.

The rearrangement uses TRBV5-1 and TRBJ2-7, with 9 positions matching TRBD1. J lost 5 bases, V lost 2 bases, and 8 bases had no gene match. The CDR3 has 15 amino acids. CDR1 SGHRS and CDR2 YFSETQ come from the germline V gene. CDR3 sequence reads: CASSLGGQGLDEQYF. CDR3 nucleotides: TGCGCCAGCAGCTTAGGGGGACAGGGTCTTGACGAGCAGTACTTC. Variable domain in full (rest from reference TRBV5-1 and TRBJ2-7): KAGVTQTPRYLIKTRGQQVTLSCSPISGHRSVSWYQQTPGQGLQFLFEYFSETQRNKGNFPGRFSGRQFSNSRSEMNVSTLELGDSALYLCASSLGGQGLDEQYFGPGTRLTVT.